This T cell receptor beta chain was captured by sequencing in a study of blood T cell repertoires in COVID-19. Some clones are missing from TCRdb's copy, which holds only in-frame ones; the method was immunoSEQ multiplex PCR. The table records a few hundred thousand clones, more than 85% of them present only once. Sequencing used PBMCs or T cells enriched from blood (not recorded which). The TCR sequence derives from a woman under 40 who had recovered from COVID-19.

This CDR3 reads CASRSQGDGPYTF. The CDR3 DNA reads TGTGCCAGCAGGAGCCAGGGGGACGGCCCCTACACCTTC. The V call is TRBV6-5, the J call TRBJ1-2; the match to TRBD1 covers 7 bases. The V gene end was trimmed by 6 bases and the J gene end by 10 bases; junction bases not matched to a gene: 11. The CDR3 sequence is 13 residues long. Germline lookup yields CDR1 MNHEY and CDR2 SVGAGI.